This TCR beta chain is drawn from a study of shared clonotypes between healthy human individuals. Study findings and constraints: Large depth notwithstanding, sorted-subset sequencing proved incomplete by rarefaction.

Study processing details: Junction-only sequences without quality scores came from ImmunoSEQ, so filtering differed. Only in-frame clones appear in the TCRdb table, and some are missing; sequencing was by immunoSEQ multiplex PCR. The V and J calls and clone size come from that table; D and trimming were worked out from the DNA. The data hold roughly 1,000,000 clones, with around 82% observed a single time. V was clipped by 3 bases and J by 4 bases; unmatched bases: 10. The CDR3 is 16 amino acids. From germline, CDR1 is SGDLS and CDR2 YYNGEE. On this clone: Its specificity is not known.

Sequenced sample: memory CD4+ T cells from PBMCs. Subset here: CD45RA-negative fraction. The TCR originated in a man aged 18-30 years in good health. Some clones in this sample may be carry-over from other donors' samples. The gene calls are TRBV9 and TRBJ1-3; TRBD1 agrees at 7 bases. CDR3 DNA sequence: TGTGCCAGCAGCGGGCGACAGGGAGTTTCGGGAAACACCATATATTTT. Encoded protein: CASSGRQGVSGNTIYF.